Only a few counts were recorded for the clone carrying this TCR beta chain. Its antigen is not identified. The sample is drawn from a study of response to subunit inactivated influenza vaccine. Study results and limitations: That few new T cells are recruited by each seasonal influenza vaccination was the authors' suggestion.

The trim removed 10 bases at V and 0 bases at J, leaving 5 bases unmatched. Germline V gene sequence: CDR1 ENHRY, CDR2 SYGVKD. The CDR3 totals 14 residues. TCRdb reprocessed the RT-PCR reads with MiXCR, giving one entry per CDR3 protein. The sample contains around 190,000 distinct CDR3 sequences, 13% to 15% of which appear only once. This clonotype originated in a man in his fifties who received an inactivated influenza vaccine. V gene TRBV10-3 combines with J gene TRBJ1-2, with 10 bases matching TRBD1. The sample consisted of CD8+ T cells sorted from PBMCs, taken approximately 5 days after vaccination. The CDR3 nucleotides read TGTGCCACCTGGACAGGGGGAACTAACTATGGCTACACCTTC. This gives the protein CATWTGGTNYGYTF.